The entry below gives a single T cell receptor (beta chain) sequence along with its context. What it binds is not known. The data were taken from a study of OX40 agonist ivuxolimab in advanced cancers. Study as a whole: The patients received agonistic anti-OX40 (CD134) antibody ivuxolimab. General observations from the study: Compared with CD4+, CD8+ T cells on average had more expanded clones.

CDR3 size: 15 residues. The J segment lost 4 bases and the V segment lost 1 base, leaving 3 bases of the junction unmatched. From germline, CDR1 is SGHRS and CDR2 YFSETQ. Sequencing was performed with immunoSEQ multiplex PCR; in TCRdb, only in-frame clones are kept and a portion is missing. The sample holds 74,000 or so clones; around 92% are singletons and the top ten take more than 8.5%. This chain connects TRBV5-1 to TRBJ2-1, with 9 bases matching TRBD2. The sample consisted of CD4+ or CD8+ T cells sorted from blood, taken in a trial of the OX40 agonist ivuxolimab. The sequence derives from an adult with an advanced solid tumor such as melanoma, head and neck, liver or kidney cancer. The CDR3 DNA reads TGCGCCAGCAGCTTGCTTGCGGGGGGGTACAATGAGCAGTTCTTC. This encodes CASSLLAGGYNEQFF. Full variable domain (remainder filled in from reference TRBV5-1 and TRBJ2-1): KAGVTQTPRYLIKTRGQQVTLSCSPISGHRSVSWYQQTPGQGLQFLFEYFSETQRNKGNFPGRFSGRQFSNSRSEMNVSTLELGDSALYLCASSLLAGGYNEQFFGPGTRLTVL.